The clone carrying this T cell receptor (beta chain) was picked up one time. This CDR3 comprises 13 residues. The germline V gene encodes CDR1 SGHDT and CDR2 YYEEEE. Trimming at V came to 5 bases and at J to 2 bases, leaving 2 bases not matched to a gene. Roughly 0.45 to 1 ug RNA was reverse transcribed with random hexamers. One entry per CDR3 protein results from TCRdb running MiXCR on the immunoSEQ multiplex PCR reads. This sample yields 120,000 or so distinct CDR3 sequences, of which 90% to 95% are seen a single time; over 0.1% belongs to the top ten. This sample was taken from a study of CD8 T cells in Susac syndrome.

The clonotype comes from a human donor in good health. Source material: CD4+ T cells from PBMCs. The V gene is TRBV5-6, the J gene TRBJ1-2, with 8 bases matching TRBD1. In DNA, the CDR3 is TGTGCCAGCAGATACAGGGGGAACTATGGCTACACCTTC. It codes for CASRYRGNYGYTF.